The clone carrying this T cell receptor (beta chain) has a handful of counts. Its cognate antigen is unknown. The data belong to a study of cytomegalovirus exposure and HLA in healthy donors. PCR employed 60 Vbeta and 13 Jbeta primers. The assay was immunoSEQ multiplex PCR, and TCRdb's table has in-frame clones only and misses some. The sample records 90,000 to 120,000 clones, about four fifths being singletons. Regarding the study as a whole: Other equally common chains were less clonally expanded than HLA-associated TCR beta chains, a later analysis showed. TCR beta V segments were, for the most part, productive about 87% or about 30% of the time in an earlier analysis. TCR beta chain V- and J-gene trimming was linked, in a later analysis, to a missense variant in DCLRE1C.

Trimming left V 5 bases short and J 10 bases short, with 15 bases between. CDR1 is SGHTA, CDR2 FQGNSA, per germline. The CDR3 sequence is 14 residues long. The sequence derives from a man aged 25-40 years in good health and CMV-seropositive. Sequenced: PBMCs. V gene TRBV7-2 combines with J gene TRBJ1-6, with D maybe TRBD1 (5 bases). For the CDR3, the DNA is TGTGCCAGCAGCCCCAGGGAGGGGTGGTCACCCCTCCACTTT. This gives the protein CASSPREGWSPLHF.